The rows below give T cell receptor beta chains drawn from one sample of a study of blood T cell repertoires in COVID-19. The protocol was immunoSEQ multiplex PCR, while the TCRdb copy is restricted to in-frame clones and leaves out a portion. The sample has about 190,000 clones; around 80% are singletons. What was sequenced was peripheral blood. These receptors originate from a man between 45 and 60 years old with active or convalescent COVID-19. Each CDR3 is given with its conserved first and last residue. Fields, in order: clone size, J gene, V gene, D gene, CDR3 protein, CDR3 DNA. The D gene is left open where the match is weak. The size entry is marked missing in some rows and otherwise reads once, few, many or a size class.

clone_size: -; j_call: TRBJ1-2; v_call: TRBV18; d_call: -; cdr3_aa: CASSPLGGNGYTF; cdr3_nt: TGTGCCAGCTCACCCCTGGGGGGGAATGGCTACACCTTC
clone_size: once; j_call: TRBJ2-2; v_call: TRBV7-9; d_call: -; cdr3_aa: CASSLEGAYTGELFF; cdr3_nt: TGTGCCAGCAGCTTAGAAGGGGCCTACACCGGGGAGCTGTTTTTT
clone_size: -; j_call: TRBJ1-4; v_call: TRBV12-3/TRBV12-4; d_call: -; cdr3_aa: CASSLRNNEKLFF; cdr3_nt: TGTGCCAGCAGTTTGAGGAATAATGAAAAACTGTTTTTT
clone_size: once; j_call: TRBJ1-1; v_call: TRBV5-6; d_call: -; cdr3_aa: CASSAWRNEAFF; cdr3_nt: TGTGCCAGCAGCGCCTGGCGGAATGAAGCTTTCTTT
clone_size: -; j_call: TRBJ2-7; v_call: TRBV27; d_call: TRBD1; cdr3_aa: CASSGLGTGDYEQYF; cdr3_nt: TGTGCCAGCAGTGGTCTGGGGACAGGGGACTACGAGCAGTACTTC
clone_size: -; j_call: TRBJ2-7; v_call: TRBV11-3; d_call: -; cdr3_aa: CASSSGLPAGEQYF; cdr3_nt: TGTGCCAGCAGCTCTGGACTACCCGCAGGCGAGCAGTACTTC
clone_size: -; j_call: TRBJ2-1; v_call: TRBV2; d_call: -; cdr3_aa: CASSTDGAYNEQFF; cdr3_nt: TGTGCCAGCAGCACTGACGGGGCCTACAATGAGCAGTTCTTC
clone_size: -; j_call: TRBJ1-5; v_call: TRBV24-1; d_call: -; cdr3_aa: CATSGTSGQPQHF; cdr3_nt: TGTGCCACCAGTGGGACTAGTGGTCAGCCCCAGCATTTT
clone_size: -; j_call: TRBJ1-2; v_call: TRBV5-3; d_call: TRBD1; cdr3_aa: CARSRQGAPLKNDYGYTF; cdr3_nt: TGTGCCAGAAGCAGGCAGGGGGCTCCCCTAAAGAATGACTATGGCTACACCTTC
clone_size: -; j_call: TRBJ2-7; v_call: TRBV7-2; d_call: TRBD2; cdr3_aa: CASSFGLAGEQYF; cdr3_nt: TGTGCCAGCAGCTTCGGACTAGCCGGCGAGCAGTACTTC
clone_size: -; j_call: TRBJ2-4; v_call: TRBV2; d_call: -; cdr3_aa: CASSEAGGLAKNIQYF; cdr3_nt: TGTGCCAGCAGTGAAGCGGGGGGGCTAGCCAAAAACATTCAGTACTTC
clone_size: few; j_call: TRBJ2-7; v_call: TRBV2; d_call: TRBD1; cdr3_aa: CASSYGQGAYEQYF; cdr3_nt: TGTGCCAGCAGTTACGGACAGGGGGCGTACGAGCAGTACTTC